The TCR beta chain under discussion was sequenced for a study of a mutant IDH1 vaccine in newly diagnosed glioma. Study context: Earlier care involved radiotherapy, temozolomide, or both, and the majority received both.

V was clipped by 1 base and J by 2 bases; unmatched bases: 6. Germline V gene sequence: CDR1 SGHAT, CDR2 FQNNGV. The CDR3 runs 16 residues. This sample's time point: week 35, safety follow-up. Each dose of the vaccine consisted of 300 ug of mutant IDH1 20-mer peptide, with topical imiquimod. This clone was found a few times. Its target is not known. Sequencing used immunoSEQ multiplex PCR; TCRdb keeps in-frame clones, though not all of them. Of around 69,000 clones in the sample, more than 75% were seen once. The TCR comes from a man aged 25 to 40 with glioma. The chain couples TRBV11-2 to TRBJ2-7, with TRBD1 identical over 9 bases. The sequencing here drew on PBMCs, taken from a glioma patient whose treatment included an IDH1 peptide vaccine. The CDR3 is CASSLGTRQGAYEQYF. CDR3 nucleotides: TGTGCCAGCAGCTTAGGTACCCGACAGGGGGCCTACGAGCAGTACTTC.